The present TCR beta chain was sequenced within a study of breast tumors, draining lymph nodes, adjacent tissues. Breast cancer patients provided tissue from their axillary draining lymph nodes. TCRdb re-called the multiplex PCR reads through MiXCR, storing one row per CDR3 protein. Of about 100,000 distinct CDR3 sequences in the sample, around 20% were seen once. This clonotype was obtained from a female donor with breast cancer. Some clones in this sample may be carry-over from other donors' samples. Material for sequencing was axillary lymph node tissue.

The CDR3 spells CASSGSSGSTGELFF. For the CDR3, the DNA is TGTGCCAGCAGTGGGTCTAGCGGGAGTACCGGGGAGCTGTTTTTT. The rearrangement uses TRBV6-4 and TRBJ2-2; 10 nucleotides line up with TRBD2. The ends lost 4 bases at V and 5 bases at J; junction bases unmatched: 4. CDR1 is MRHNA and CDR2 is SNTAGT in the germline V gene. CDR3 length equals 15 residues.